This T cell receptor (beta chain) appears in the sequencing data of a study of T cells in Graves' hyperthyroidism and ophthalmopathy (dated by TCRdb to the late 2010s). Concerning the study at large: Peripheral blood samples were taken at initial diagnosis, before any treatment was given. To identify distinguishing TCR V-J signatures, a discovery cohort of some 100 patients was used, comprising some 45 with Graves' ophthalmopathy and approximately 57 with stable Graves' hyperthyroidism. Whether ophthalmopathy could be predicted prospectively was tested in an independent validation cohort made up of some 20 hyperthyroidism patients plus 17 patients who later progressed to ophthalmopathy. The 85 to 100 discovery patients were divided at random into training and test sets in a 7:3 ratio. The study also compared thyroid tissue and blood T-cell repertoires from 5 to 7 Graves' hyperthyroidism patients. After blood sampling, hyperthyroidism patients were treated with methimazole at a starting dose of 30 mg daily, and ophthalmopathy patients were treated with high-dose intravenous methylprednisolone. According to the paper, TCR Vbeta CDR3 sequencing was carried out on 120 to 150 peripheral blood samples, which came from fewer than 50 ophthalmopathy, approximately 72 hyperthyroidism and about 17 progressor patients.

The TCR beta CDR3 regions were amplified from RNA transcripts. The first round of RT-PCR for the TCR CDR3 was performed with the HTBI primer set and the Qiagen OneStep RT-PCR kit. A second multiplex PCR round built the libraries, followed by size selection and purification. Sequencing of the libraries was done on an Illumina HiSeq2000 using paired-end 100 bp reads. The source study handled its data this way. SOAPnuke was used to process the raw data, removing reads that contained adapters or uncalled bases, had a mean Phred below 15, or lacked an exact match to the constant primer or identifier. High-quality paired reads were merged with COPE v1.2.5, and unique nucleotide sequences were defined as clonotypes. MiTCR v1.1 was used to align the clonotypes against IMGT TRBV, TRBD and TRBJ reference segments. The analysis was restricted to V-J combinations with a frequency above 0.0001, which together covered roughly 99% of the repertoires. The TCS score was defined as F50 (clonal expansion) divided by E x V (chaos), with BLOSUM62-based TCRdist calculated between CDR3 peptides within each V-J. Welch's t-statistics and random forest reduced 500 to 550 V-J features to 10 to 15, which were used in a naive Bayes classifier (R e1071). Starting from the raw public reads, TCRdb applied fastp trimming at Q25, assembled clones with MiXCR and retained in-frame beta chains. Identical CDR3 proteins give one entry, which carries the most common genes and DNA. These V and J calls rely on TCRdb rather than the paper's analysis. In this sample the table shows around 490,000 distinct CDR3 sequences, 15% to 20% of which occur a single time. The ten largest clones capture roughly 44% of the sample.

Overall results and qualifications from the work: Ophthalmopathy was separated from stable hyperthyroidism by a 13 V-J signature model, with approximately 85% sensitivity and approximately 81% specificity obtained in cross-validation and 80%/75% obtained in testing. No statistical method was used to fix the sample size in advance, and group allocation was not hidden from the investigators. Blood samples also contained most of the expanded thyroid clonotypes (frequency above 0.001), which suggests that blood repertoires may reflect thyroid immune responses. In validation, the model predicted progression to ophthalmopathy with 60% to 71% sensitivity and less than 75% specificity, a median of 6.5 months before onset.

V has 9 bases trimmed and J has 8 bases trimmed; junction bases matching no gene number 7. The cysteine opens and the phenylalanine closes a CDR3 of 13 amino acids. Of the read, only the CDR3 DNA is kept; its 39 bases are in frame from base 1. The germline V gene (reference sequence) provides CDR1 LNHDA and CDR2 SQIVND. In the ophthalmopathy patients, disease was moderately to severely active, with a Clinical Activity Score of 3 or more, a NOSPECS grade of 4 or more, and a duration of less than 3 months. Any patient with an uncontrolled infection, another autoimmune disease, pregnancy or lactation was excluded. Diagnoses relied on clinical symptoms, serum thyroxine and TRAb, thyroid ultrasound and orbital computed tomography. PBMCs were separated from 10 ml of fresh peripheral blood using Ficoll-Paque density gradient centrifugation. Trizol reagent was used to extract total RNA, and RNA quality was then checked on an Agilent 2100 Bioanalyzer.

To note about this clonotype: Which antigen it targets is not known. Base qualities are not recorded, but no much larger clone differs from it by a single base.

This receptor was obtained from a man aged 40-49 years with Graves' ophthalmopathy. The sample consisted of blood. Rearrangement joined TRBV19 to TRBJ2-2, with 9 middle bases fitting TRBD1. The nucleotide sequence is TGTGCCAGCTCGACAGGGGGTTGGGGGGAGCTGTTTTTT. Protein translation: CASSTGGWGELFF.